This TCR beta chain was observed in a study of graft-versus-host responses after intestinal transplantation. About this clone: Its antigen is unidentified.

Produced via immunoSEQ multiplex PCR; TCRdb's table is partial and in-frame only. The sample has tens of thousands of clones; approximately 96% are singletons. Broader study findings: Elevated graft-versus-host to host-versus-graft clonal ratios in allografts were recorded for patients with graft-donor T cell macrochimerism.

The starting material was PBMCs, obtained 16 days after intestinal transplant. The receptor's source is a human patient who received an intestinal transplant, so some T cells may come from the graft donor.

This CDR3 reads CASSVGASGGNYEQYF. The DNA of the CDR3 is TGTGCCAGCAGCGTAGGGGCCAGCGGGGGAAACTACGAGCAGTACTTC. V usage is TRBV9 and J usage is TRBJ2-7; 8 positions match TRBD2. The CDR3 contains 16 residues. Germline loops: CDR1 SGDLS, CDR2 YYNGEE. V shed 0 bases and J 3 bases; nucleotides not matched to a gene: 8.